These 16 T cell receptor beta chains were sequenced from one sample in a study of molecular identifiers for immune sequencing clone quantification (dated by TCRdb to 2016 to 2018). Library prep was done by PCR. TCRdb records Illumina HiSeq 4000 as the sequencer. The public reads were reanalyzed by TCRdb: fastp trimming at Q25, MiXCR alignment, in-frame beta chains only. Under each unique CDR3 protein, matching rows form one entry showing the most common genes and DNA. This sample holds 90,000 or so distinct CDR3 sequences; around 20% were observed only once. Clones ranked in the top ten supply more than 1% of the sample. What was sequenced was naive CD8+ T cells from blood, with Jurkat cell RNA spiked in. The cell subset or site label, read with the paper, signifies: FACS-sorted CD8+CD4-CCR7+CD45RA+ naive T cells. The receptors were sampled from a human donor in good health. Some libraries in this study had Jurkat cell RNA spiked in.

This clonotype was counted at least ten times. This rearrangement joins TRBV7-9 to TRBJ2-1; 7 nucleotides agree with TRBD1. The germline V gene has CDR1 SEHNR and CDR2 FQNEAQ (reference sequence). There are 15 residues in the CDR3. The V and J ends lost 1 base and 7 bases, in that order; junction bases with no gene match: 7. CDR3 nucleotide sequence: TGTGCCAGCAGCTTAGAGGTCAGGGGGACAAATGAGCAGTTCTTC. Translation: CASSLEVRGTNEQFF.

This clonotype was observed many times. The chain links TRBV3-1 to TRBJ2-3; 9 bases are shared with TRBD1. The CDR3 consists of 15 residues. The germline V gene encodes CDR1 LGHDT and CDR2 YNNKEL (reference sequence). V trimming: 5 bases; J trimming: 1 base; junction bases outside the gene matches: 4. In DNA form, the CDR3 reads TGTGCCAGCAGCTTGCGGACAGGGGGCACAGATACGCAGTATTTT. This codes for CASSLRTGGTDTQYF.

V and J are TRBV5-6 and TRBJ2-7, with a tentative D call TRBD2 (6 bases). Germline V CDR1 and CDR2: SGHDT, YYEEEE. The V end was cut by 5 bases, the J end by 4 bases, with 16 bases between. The length of the CDR3 is 14 residues. DNA for the CDR3: TGTGCCAGCAGGATTTTAAGGGAGGAGTACGAGCAGTACTTC. Amino acids: CASRILREEYEQYF. The complete variable domain, with remaining parts taken from reference TRBV5-6 and TRBJ2-7, reads DAGVTQSPTHLIKTRGQQVTLRCSPKSGHDTVSWYQQALGQGPQFIFQYYEEEERQRGNFPDRFSGHQFPNYSSELNVNALLLGDSALYLCASRILREEYEQYFGPGTRLTVT.

In the case of this clonotype: Likely a read error: the CDR3 ends without its conserved phenylalanine or tryptophan. The V gene is TRBV12-3 or TRBV12-4, the J gene TRBJ1-5, with TRBD1 as a possible D gene (6 bases). Trimming took off 6 bases at V and 1 base at J, with 10 bases between the two ends. The CDR3 runs to 14 residues. CDR3 nucleotide sequence: TGTGCCAGCAGGACAGGAGGCAGCAATCAGCCCCAGCATTCT. Amino acids: CASRTGGSNQPQHS.

This clonotype was observed a few times. The gene calls are TRBV7-9 and TRBJ2-7; 9 nucleotides match TRBD1. CDR1 and CDR2 from the germline V gene are SEHNR and FQNEAQ (reference sequence). The V and J ends lost 1 base and 3 bases, in that order; junction bases with no gene match: 7. This CDR3 spans 16 amino acids. CDR3 sequence: CASSLGGQGKGYEQYF. CDR3 in DNA: TGTGCCAGCAGCTTAGGGGGACAGGGAAAAGGCTACGAGCAGTACTTC.

The sample holds many counts of this clonotype. The rearrangement joins TRBV20-1 to TRBJ1-5; TRBD1 might be the D (5 bases). Germline V gene data show CDR1 as DFQATT and CDR2 as SNEGSKA (reference sequence). Trimming shortened V by 5 bases and J by 4 bases, and 9 bases separated the two germline ends. The CDR3 totals 12 residues. For the CDR3, the DNA is TGCAGTGCTCAGGACAATAATCAGCCCCAGCATTTT. Translated: CSAQDNNQPQHF.

This clonotype was seen repeatedly, ten times or more. The chain joins TRBV20-1 to TRBJ2-7; D may match TRBD1 or TRBD2 (6 bases each). The CDR3 sequence is 10 residues long. The germline V gene has CDR1 DFQATT and CDR2 SNEGSKA (reference sequence). Trimming removed 5 bases from V and 9 bases from J, with 11 bases in between. Here the CDR3 DNA reads TGCAGTGCTGGAGGGACACCGCAGTACTTC. Residues: CSAGGTPQYF.

The rearrangement links TRBV19 to TRBJ2-5; possibly TRBD2 for D (5 bases). The CDR3 extends over 12 amino acids. V shed 11 bases and J shed 0 bases, with 10 bases lying between them. Per germline, CDR1 LNHDA and CDR2 SQIVND (reference sequence). This chain's CDR3 is CAGSRDQETQYF. CDR3 in DNA: TGTGCCGGTTCGAGGGACCAAGAGACCCAGTACTTC.

This chain links TRBV6-5 with TRBJ2-1, with TRBD2 matching over 8 bases. CDR1 is MNHEY and CDR2 is SVGAGI in the germline V gene. With V trimmed by 0 bases and J by 7 bases, 11 bases remained unmatched. The CDR3 runs to 17 residues. The CDR3 bases are TGTGCCAGCAGTTACTCGAATGGGGGCCCGGGAGGGAATGAGCAGTTCTTC. This translates into CASSYSNGGPGGNEQFF.

The rearrangement joins TRBV27 to TRBJ2-1; 9 nucleotides align to TRBD2. Germline lookup yields CDR1 MNHEY and CDR2 SMNVEV (reference sequence). V lost 1 base, J lost 9 bases, and 4 bases stayed unmatched. The CDR3 contains 14 residues. In DNA form, the CDR3 reads TGTGCCAGCAGTTTATACGCGGGAGGGGGTGAGCAGTTCTTC. It yields the protein CASSLYAGGGEQFF.

Ten or more counts support this clonotype. The V gene is TRBV7-9, the J gene TRBJ1-2, with D hard to call. V dropped 0 bases and J dropped 3 bases, with 20 bases sitting between them. CDR1 SEHNR and CDR2 FQNEAQ come from the germline V gene (reference sequence). This CDR3 is built from 18 residues. Here the CDR3 reads CASSLAPGRIGLYYGYTF. The DNA of the CDR3 is TGTGCCAGCAGCTTAGCGCCCGGCAGAATAGGGCTCTACTATGGCTACACCTTC.

Many counts were recorded for this clonotype. The chain uses TRBV30 and TRBJ2-3, with D possibly being TRBD2 (7 bases). Germline values: CDR1 GTSNPN, CDR2 SVGIG (reference sequence). Trimming took 0 bases from V and 0 from J, leaving 10 bases between them. This CDR3 is built from 15 residues. CDR3 residues: CAWSVGGASTDTQYF. The CDR3 coding sequence is TGTGCCTGGAGTGTTGGGGGGGCTAGCACAGATACGCAGTATTTT.

Concerning this clonotype: Being one base from a much bigger clone, this may be a read error. The rearrangement joins TRBV12-3 or TRBV12-4 to TRBJ2-5; D is perhaps TRBD1 (5 bases). CDR3 length: 12 amino acids. Trimming took 3 bases from V and 7 from J, leaving 9 bases between them. CDR3 loop: CASSFQGVTQYF. The CDR3 DNA reads TGTGCCAGCAGTTTTCAGGGTGTGACCCAGTACTTC.

This clonotype was observed once. The rearrangement joins TRBV19 to TRBJ1-5; 12 bases line up with TRBD1. V lost 4 bases, J lost 5 bases, and 6 bases stayed unmatched. Germline V lookup: CDR1 LNHDA, CDR2 SQIVND (reference sequence). The CDR3 has 16 amino acids. CDR3 in amino acids: CASSTGDRGLHQPQHF. CDR3 bases: TGTGCCAGTAGTACGGGGGACAGGGGGCTTCATCAGCCCCAGCATTTT.

There are many counts of this clonotype. The DNA for the CDR3 is TGCAGCGTATTTGGACTAGCGGGAGGAAGAGGCGAGCAGTACTTC. Protein product: CSVFGLAGGRGEQYF. The genes are TRBV29-1 and TRBJ2-7; 14 nucleotides agree with TRBD2. The CDR3 totals 15 residues. The V segment lost 6 bases and the J segment 6 bases; nucleotides outside the gene matches: 10. CDR1 and CDR2 from the germline V gene are SQVTM and ANQGSEA.

This chain uses TRBV19 with TRBJ2-5; D might be TRBD1 (6 bases). The CDR3 loop spans 15 amino acids. The ends were cut back, 4 bases at V and 3 bases at J, with 15 bases in the middle. Germline V gene lookup returns CDR1 LNHDA and CDR2 SQIVND (reference sequence). The CDR3 region has the DNA TGTGCCAGTAGTACCCAGACTGAGGGGGAAGAGACCCAGTACTTC. Translation: CASSTQTEGEETQYF. The complete variable domain, with remaining parts taken from reference TRBV19 and TRBJ2-5, reads DGGITQSPKYLFRKEGQNVTLSCEQNLNHDAMYWYRQDPGQGLRLIYYSQIVNDFQKGDIAEGYSVSREKKESFPLTVTSAQKNPTAFYLCASSTQTEGEETQYFGPGTRLLVL.